The TCR beta chain described here comes from a study of glioma-infiltrating T cells. Germline lookup yields CDR1 LGHNA and CDR2 YNFKEQ. CDR3 length equals 15 residues. With V trimmed by 0 bases and J by 5 bases, 3 bases remained unmatched. This clonotype was counted at least ten times. Its antigen is not identified. Amplification of TCR alpha and beta CDR3 regions from RNA used iRepertoire nested multiplex PCR. Each CDR3 protein gets one entry after TCRdb re-called the multiplex PCR reads with MiXCR. Of roughly 350,000 distinct CDR3 sequences in the sample, 35% to 45% were seen once. General study points: Only very few CDR3 sequences appeared in both tissue and blood.

Sequencing input: glioma tissue, nonneoplastic brain tissue, or PBMCs (not recorded which). This clonotype was sampled from a human donor with low-grade glioma or glioblastoma, undergoing nonglioma brain surgery, or in good health (not recorded which). The rearrangement joins TRBV4-2 to TRBJ1-5, with 8 bases that match TRBD1. The CDR3 region is CASSQDGTGDQPQHF. The CDR3 region has the DNA TGTGCCAGCAGCCAAGATGGGACAGGTGATCAGCCCCAGCATTTT.